This entry lists 18 T cell receptor beta chains sequenced from one sample in a study of cytomegalovirus exposure and HLA in healthy donors. Primers: 60 Vbeta forward and 13 Jbeta reverse. Some clones are missing from TCRdb's copy, which holds only in-frame ones; the method was immunoSEQ multiplex PCR. The table includes some 110,000 clones, over 9.5% detected once. Sequencing was carried out using PBMCs. All receptors come from a man aged 35 to 55 in good health and CMV-seropositive.

The rearrangement uses TRBV7-3 and TRBJ2-1; TRBD2 matches 7 bases. Losses at the gene ends were 5 bases for V and 10 bases for J; bases not matched to a gene: 8. In germline, CDR1 is SGHTA, CDR2 FQGTGA. This CDR3 spans 13 amino acids. The CDR3 DNA reads as TGTGCCAGCAGCGAATACCTAGCGGACGAGCAGTTCTTC. This translates into CASSEYLADEQFF. Looking up the rest from reference TRBV7-3 and TRBJ2-1 gives the full variable domain: GAGVSQTPSNKVTEKGKYVELRCDPISGHTALYWYRQSLGQGPEFLIYFQGTGAADDSGLPNDRFFAVRPEGSVSTLKIQRTERGDSAVYLCASSEYLADEQFFGPGTRLTVL.

The chain is built from TRBV7-2 and TRBJ2-7; 9 bases agree with TRBD2. V shed 5 bases, J shed 4 bases, and the junction held 18 bases outside the gene matches. This CDR3 is 18 amino acids long. CDR1 is SGHTA, CDR2 FQGNSA, per germline. The CDR3 is CASSQGLSSGSAVYEQYF. DNA of the CDR3: TGTGCCAGCAGCCAGGGACTGAGTAGCGGGAGTGCAGTTTACGAGCAGTACTTC.

The V call is TRBV5-1, the J call TRBJ1-1; D call uncertain. The V end lost 0 bases, the J end lost 3 bases, and 12 bases lay between the germline ends. This CDR3 is built from 15 residues. Per germline, CDR1 SGHRS and CDR2 YFSETQ. The CDR3: CASSLENLGDTEAFF. The DNA of the CDR3 is TGCGCCAGCAGCTTGGAAAACCTCGGGGACACTGAAGCTTTCTTT.

The chain combines TRBV28 with TRBJ2-7; D is perhaps TRBD1 (6 bases). This CDR3 region has 12 residues. Deletions cut 2 bases from V and 8 bases from J, with 10 bases between. In germline, CDR1 is MDHEN, CDR2 SYDVKM. This chain's CDR3 is CASSLRGFKQYF. The CDR3 region has the DNA TGTGCCAGCAGTTTAAGGGGGTTCAAGCAGTACTTC.

This sequence joins TRBV5-1 and TRBJ1-2; no clear D. This CDR3 contains 15 residues. The germline V and J ends were trimmed by 2 bases and 7 bases, with 18 bases remaining between them. In germline, CDR1 is SGHRS, CDR2 YFSETQ. CDR3 sequence reads: CASSFDADRLTGYTF. The CDR3 nucleotides read TGCGCCAGCAGCTTCGACGCTGACCGACTCACTGGCTACACCTTC.

This clone has just one count. This sequence joins TRBV4-1 and TRBJ2-1, with TRBD2 matching over 9 bases. CDR3 length equals 15 residues. Per the germline V gene, CDR1 is MGHRA and CDR2 is YSYEKL. With V trimmed by 4 bases and J by 9 bases, 10 bases remained unmatched. In nucleotides, the CDR3 is TGCGCCAGCAGCCTCGAGGGCGGGAGGGCGGGTGAGCAGTTCTTC. It translates to CASSLEGGRAGEQFF.

The chain carries TRBV28 and TRBJ2-1, with D perhaps matching TRBD2 (6 bases). The V end lost 5 bases, the J end lost 4 bases, and 18 bases lay between the germline ends. CDR1 is MDHEN and CDR2 is SYDVKM in the germline V gene. The CDR3 is 16 residues long. Here the CDR3 reads CASSPPSVPGYNEQFF. The CDR3 DNA reads as TGTGCCAGCAGTCCGCCTAGCGTACCTGGTTACAATGAGCAGTTCTTC. Together with reference TRBV28 and TRBJ2-1, the CDR3 gives the full variable domain: DVKVTQSSRYLVKRTGEKVFLECVQDMDHENMFWYRQDPGLGLRLIYFSYDVKMKEKGDIPEGYSVSREKKERFSLILESASTNQTSMYLCASSPPSVPGYNEQFFGPGTRLTVL.

This chain links TRBV27 with TRBJ2-1; TRBD2 aligns across 10 bases. Germline lookup yields CDR1 MNHEY and CDR2 SMNVEV (reference sequence). V dropped 7 bases and J dropped 5; count of bases not matched to a gene: 17. The CDR3 length is 18 residues. The CDR3: CASKSYRRGLAANNEQFF. The CDR3 DNA reads as TGTGCCAGCAAATCCTACCGTCGCGGACTAGCGGCCAACAATGAGCAGTTCTTC.

In this sample, this clone turned up a few times. The genes are TRBV5-1 and TRBJ2-5; the D gene is possibly TRBD1 (6 bases). This CDR3 comprises 16 residues. CDR1 is SGHRS and CDR2 is YFSETQ in the germline V gene. V was clipped by 4 bases and J by 3 bases, with 19 bases between them. CDR3 protein: CASSLAPGQQKETQYF. CDR3 DNA: TGCGCCAGCAGCCTAGCTCCGGGACAACAAAAAGAGACCCAGTACTTC.

The chain uses TRBV5-1 and TRBJ2-7, with D possibly being TRBD1 (6 bases). Trimming pared 3 bases from V and 1 base from J, leaving 11 bases between. The CDR3 consists of 14 residues. Per the germline V gene, CDR1 is SGHRS and CDR2 is YFSETQ. As DNA, the CDR3 is TGCGCCAGCAGCTGGACGACAGGTTCCTACGAGCAGTACTTC. Its protein product is CASSWTTGSYEQYF.

V and J are TRBV25-1 and TRBJ2-3; D perhaps matches TRBD1 (5 bases). Germline CDR1 is MGHDK and CDR2 is SYGVNS. The CDR3 has 14 residues. Trimming removed 5 bases at V and 0 bases at J, with 9 bases between. The chain's CDR3 is CASSSGQSTDTQYF. The CDR3 nucleotides read TGTGCCAGCAGTTCAGGGCAGAGCACAGATACGCAGTATTTT.

This rearrangement joins TRBV5-1 to TRBJ2-1, with 7 nucleotides matching TRBD2. The germline gives CDR1 SGHRS, CDR2 YFSETQ. V was pared by 0 bases and J by 9 bases, with 3 bases of the junction left unmatched. This CDR3 is built from 13 residues. In DNA, the CDR3 is TGCGCCAGCAGCTTGGCGGGGAGGGTTGAGCAGTTCTTC. Its protein product is CASSLAGRVEQFF.

The J gene is TRBJ2-7, the V gene TRBV6-5, with D unresolved. This CDR3 contains 11 residues. Germline CDR1 MNHEY, CDR2 SVGAGI. V lost 2 bases to trimming and J lost 9 bases, with 8 bases between them. The CDR3 region has the DNA TGTGCCAGCAGTTACCTTTTGTGGCAGTACTTC. Translating gives CASSYLLWQYF.

The V call is TRBV10-3, the J call TRBJ2-7; TRBD2 is a possible D gene (6 bases). The ends were cut back, 7 bases at V and 2 bases at J, with 21 bases in the middle. CDR3 length: 16 amino acids. CDR1 is ENHRY and CDR2 is SYGVKD in the germline V gene. Here the CDR3 reads CAINFVTRGPTYEQYF. The CDR3 DNA is TGTGCCATCAATTTCGTAACGCGGGGCCCTACCTACGAGCAGTACTTC.

This clone was detected only a few times. The gene calls are TRBV15 and TRBJ2-7, with 8 bases identical to TRBD1. The CDR3 sequence is 12 residues long. Germline CDR1 and CDR2: LNHNV and YYDKDF (reference sequence). Losses at the gene ends were 5 bases for V and 11 bases for J; bases not matched to a gene: 8. The CDR3 loop reads CATSVSTGGKYF. For the CDR3, the DNA is TGTGCCACCAGCGTTAGTACAGGGGGGAAGTACTTC.

V gene TRBV4-1 combines with J gene TRBJ1-1; possibly TRBD1 for D (6 bases). V was trimmed by 3 bases and J by 1 base, leaving 15 bases between them. Germline CDR1 is MGHRA and CDR2 is YSYEKL. The CDR3 runs to 16 residues. In DNA form, the CDR3 reads TGCGCCAGCAGCCACCCAAAGGCAGGGGCGAACACTGAAGCTTTCTTT. Translating it yields CASSHPKAGANTEAFF.

This clone was seen a few times. The V and J genes are TRBV2 and TRBJ1-1; D is perhaps TRBD1 (5 bases). Trimming left V 8 bases short and J 5 bases short, with 15 bases between. From germline, CDR1 is SNHLY and CDR2 FYNNEI. The CDR3 sequence is 13 residues long. CDR3 protein: CASGGRVGTEAFF. CDR3 nucleotide sequence: TGTGCCAGCGGGGGGAGGGTAGGGACTGAAGCTTTCTTT.

This chain links TRBV28 with TRBJ2-7, with TRBD2 identical over 13 bases. V was pared by 6 bases and J by 4 bases, with 12 bases of the junction left unmatched. The length of the CDR3 is 17 residues. Germline V lookup: CDR1 MDHEN, CDR2 SYDVKM. The CDR3 nucleotides are TGTGCCAGCAGGGAAACTAGCGGGAGGGCCCTCTCGTACGAGCAGTACTTC. Its translation is CASRETSGRALSYEQYF.